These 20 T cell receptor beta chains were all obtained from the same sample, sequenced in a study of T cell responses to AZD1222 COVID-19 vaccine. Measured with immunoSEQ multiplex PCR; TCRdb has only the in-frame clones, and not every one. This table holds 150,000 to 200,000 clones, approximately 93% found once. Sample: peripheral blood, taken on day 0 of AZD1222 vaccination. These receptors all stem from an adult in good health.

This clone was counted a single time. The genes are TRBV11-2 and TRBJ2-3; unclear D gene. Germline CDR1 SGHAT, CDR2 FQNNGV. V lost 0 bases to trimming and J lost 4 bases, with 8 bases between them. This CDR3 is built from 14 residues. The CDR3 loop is CASSLDRRADTQYF. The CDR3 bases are TGTGCCAGCAGCTTAGATCGAAGAGCAGATACGCAGTATTTT.

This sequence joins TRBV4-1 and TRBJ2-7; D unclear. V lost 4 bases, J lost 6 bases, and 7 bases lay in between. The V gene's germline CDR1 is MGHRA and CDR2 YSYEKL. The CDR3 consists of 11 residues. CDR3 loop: CASSRGREQYF. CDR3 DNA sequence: TGCGCCAGCAGCCGAGGCCGCGAGCAGTACTTC.

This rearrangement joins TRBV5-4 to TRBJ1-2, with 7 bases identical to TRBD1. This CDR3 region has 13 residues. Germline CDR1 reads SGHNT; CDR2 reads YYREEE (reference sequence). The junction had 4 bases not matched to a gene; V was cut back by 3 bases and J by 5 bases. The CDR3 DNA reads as TGTGCCAGCAGCTCGATACAGGGGTATGGCTACACCTTC. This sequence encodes CASSSIQGYGYTF.

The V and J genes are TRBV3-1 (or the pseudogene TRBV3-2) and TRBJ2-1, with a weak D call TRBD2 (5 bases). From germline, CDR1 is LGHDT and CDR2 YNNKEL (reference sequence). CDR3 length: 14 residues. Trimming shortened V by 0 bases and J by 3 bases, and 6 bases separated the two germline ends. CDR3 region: CASSQEADYNEQFF. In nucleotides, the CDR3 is TGTGCCAGCAGCCAAGAAGCGGACTACAATGAGCAGTTCTTC.

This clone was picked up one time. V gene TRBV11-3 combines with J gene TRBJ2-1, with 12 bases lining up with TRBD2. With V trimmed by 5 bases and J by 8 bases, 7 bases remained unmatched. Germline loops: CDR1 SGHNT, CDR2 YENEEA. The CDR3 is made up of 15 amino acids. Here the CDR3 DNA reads TGTGCCAGCAGCACCGGGACTAGCGGGTCCCATGAGCAGTTCTTC. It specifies CASSTGTSGSHEQFF. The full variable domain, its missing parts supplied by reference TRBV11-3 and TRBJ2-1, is EAGVVQSPRYKIIEKKQPVAFWCNPISGHNTLYWYLQNLGQGPELLIRYENEEAVDDSQLPKDRFSAERLKGVDSTLKIQPAELGDSAVYLCASSTGTSGSHEQFFGPGTRLTVL.

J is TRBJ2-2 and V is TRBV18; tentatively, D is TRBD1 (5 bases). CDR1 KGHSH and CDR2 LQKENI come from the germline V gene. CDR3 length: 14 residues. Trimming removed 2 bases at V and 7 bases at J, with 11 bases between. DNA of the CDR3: TGTGCCAGCTCACCATTGCAGGGCGGCGGGGAGCTGTTTTTT. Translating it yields CASSPLQGGGELFF.

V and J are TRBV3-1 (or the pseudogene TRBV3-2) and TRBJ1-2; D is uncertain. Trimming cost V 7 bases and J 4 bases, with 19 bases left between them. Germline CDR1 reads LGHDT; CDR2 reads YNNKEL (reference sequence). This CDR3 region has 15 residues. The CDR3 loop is CASKPSGRSVYGYTF. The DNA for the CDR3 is TGTGCCAGCAAACCCTCGGGGAGGTCCGTCTATGGCTACACCTTC.

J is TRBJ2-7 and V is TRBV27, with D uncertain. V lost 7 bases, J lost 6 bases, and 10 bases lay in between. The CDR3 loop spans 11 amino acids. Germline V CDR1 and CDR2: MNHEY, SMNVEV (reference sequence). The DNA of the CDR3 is TGTGCCAGCAAAAAAGGGTCCGAGCAGTACTTC. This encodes CASKKGSEQYF.

The CDR3: CASSPGAHSNQPQHF. CDR3 coding DNA: TGTGCCAGCAGCCCGGGGGCCCATAGCAATCAGCCCCAGCATTTT. The chain links TRBV7-9 to TRBJ1-5; perhaps TRBD1 as D (6 bases). The V end lost 5 bases, the J end lost 0 bases, and 11 bases lay between the germline ends. The CDR3 consists of 15 residues. From germline, CDR1 is SEHNR and CDR2 FQNEAQ (reference sequence).

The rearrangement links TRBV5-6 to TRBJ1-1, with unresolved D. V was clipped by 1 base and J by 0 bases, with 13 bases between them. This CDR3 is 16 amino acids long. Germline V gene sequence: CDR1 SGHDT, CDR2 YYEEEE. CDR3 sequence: CASSLPLGRMNTEAFF. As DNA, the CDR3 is TGTGCCAGCAGCTTGCCATTAGGCCGGATGAACACTGAAGCTTTCTTT.

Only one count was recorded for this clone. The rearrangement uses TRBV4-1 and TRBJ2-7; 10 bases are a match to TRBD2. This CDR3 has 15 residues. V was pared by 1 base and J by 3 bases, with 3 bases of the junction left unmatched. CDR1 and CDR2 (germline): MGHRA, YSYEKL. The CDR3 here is CASSQVWTSGYEQYF. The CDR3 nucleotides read TGCGCCAGCAGCCAAGTCTGGACTAGCGGCTACGAGCAGTACTTC.

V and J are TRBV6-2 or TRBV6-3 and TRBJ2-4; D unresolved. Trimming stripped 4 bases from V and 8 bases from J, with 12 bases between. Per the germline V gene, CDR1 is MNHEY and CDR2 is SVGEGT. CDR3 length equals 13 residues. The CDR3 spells CASSSVNPYIQYF. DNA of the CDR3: TGTGCCAGCAGTTCGGTCAACCCCTACATTCAGTACTTC.

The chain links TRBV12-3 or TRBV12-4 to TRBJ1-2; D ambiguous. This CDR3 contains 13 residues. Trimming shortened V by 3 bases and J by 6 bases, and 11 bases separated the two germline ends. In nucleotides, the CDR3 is TGTGCCAGCAGTTTCATCGCCGGGGATGGCTACACCTTC. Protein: CASSFIAGDGYTF.

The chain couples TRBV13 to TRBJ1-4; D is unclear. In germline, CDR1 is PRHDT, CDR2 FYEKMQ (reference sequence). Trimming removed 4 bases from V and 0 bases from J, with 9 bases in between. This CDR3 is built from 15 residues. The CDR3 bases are TGTGCCAGCAGCTGGCGGATTGCAACTAATGAAAAACTGTTTTTT. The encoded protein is CASSWRIATNEKLFF.

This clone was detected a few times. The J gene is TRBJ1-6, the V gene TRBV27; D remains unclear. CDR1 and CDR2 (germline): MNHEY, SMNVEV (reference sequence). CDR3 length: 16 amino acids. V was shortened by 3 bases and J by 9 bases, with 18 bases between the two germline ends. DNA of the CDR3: TGTGCCAGCAGTTTTCTCCCGGCAGGCTTGGGTTCACCCCTCCACTTT. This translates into CASSFLPAGLGSPLHF.

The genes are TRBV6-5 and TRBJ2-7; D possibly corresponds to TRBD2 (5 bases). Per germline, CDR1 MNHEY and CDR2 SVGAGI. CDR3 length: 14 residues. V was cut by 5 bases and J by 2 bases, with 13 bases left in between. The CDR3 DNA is TGTGCCAGCAGTCCGGCTCCCGGGGCCTACGAGCAGTACTTC. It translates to CASSPAPGAYEQYF.

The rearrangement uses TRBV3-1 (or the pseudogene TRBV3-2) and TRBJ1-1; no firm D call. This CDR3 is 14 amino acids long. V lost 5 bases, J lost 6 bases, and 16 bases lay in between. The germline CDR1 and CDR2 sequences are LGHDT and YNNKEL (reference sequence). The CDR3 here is CASSSPALSSEAFF. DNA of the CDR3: TGTGCCAGCAGCTCCCCGGCCCTAAGTTCTGAAGCTTTCTTT.

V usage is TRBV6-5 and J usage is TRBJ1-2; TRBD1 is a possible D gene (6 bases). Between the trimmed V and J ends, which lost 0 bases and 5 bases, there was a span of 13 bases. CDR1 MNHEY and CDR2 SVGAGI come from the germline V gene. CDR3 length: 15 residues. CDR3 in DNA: TGTGCCAGCAGTTACTCAGGGACATATACTTATGGCTACACCTTC. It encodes CASSYSGTYTYGYTF.

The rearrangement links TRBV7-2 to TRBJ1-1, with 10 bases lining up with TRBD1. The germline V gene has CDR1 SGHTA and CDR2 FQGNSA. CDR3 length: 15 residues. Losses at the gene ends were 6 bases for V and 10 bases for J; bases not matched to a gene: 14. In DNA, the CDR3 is TGTGCCAGCAGAGCAGATTCCGGGACAGGGGAGGCAGCTTTCTTT. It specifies CASRADSGTGEAAFF.

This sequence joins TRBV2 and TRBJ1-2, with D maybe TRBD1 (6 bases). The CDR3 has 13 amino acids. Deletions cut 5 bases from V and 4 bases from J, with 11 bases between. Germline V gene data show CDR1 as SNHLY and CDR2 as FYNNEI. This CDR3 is CASSPRGVYGYTF. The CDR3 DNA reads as TGTGCCAGCAGTCCTAGGGGGGTCTATGGCTACACCTTC. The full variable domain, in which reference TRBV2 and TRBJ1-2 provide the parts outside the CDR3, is EPEVTQTPSHQVTQMGQEVILRCVPISNHLYFYWYRQILGQKVEFLVSFYNNEISEKSEIFDDQFSVERPDGSNFTLKIRSTKLEDSAMYFCASSPRGVYGYTFGSGTRLTVV.